Listed here is a single T cell receptor beta chain. This record comes from a study of blood T cell repertoires in COVID-19. As for the study in general: Samples of COVID-19 (acute and convalescent) were obtained from the United States, Italy and Spain. Sources were T cells, B-cell-depleted T cells, or PBMCs; the material itself was cDNA or gDNA.

Under the authors' procedure: Amplification of reference gene primers was used by the study to estimate nucleated cell counts. Measured with immunoSEQ multiplex PCR; TCRdb has only the in-frame clones, and not every one. D and trimming were read from the DNA, whereas the V and J calls and clone size are those reported in that table. The sample contains over 90,000 clones, approximately 81% of which appear only once. The CDR3 extends over 13 amino acids. Germline loops: CDR1 KGHSH, CDR2 LQKENI. Trimming pared 4 bases from V and 9 bases from J, leaving 16 bases between. Input material: peripheral blood. The chain carries TRBV18 and TRBJ2-7; TRBD1 might be the D (6 bases). This clonotype was sampled from a man in his 60s with acute or convalescent COVID-19. The CDR3 spells CASSRRGFHGQYF. In DNA form, the CDR3 reads TGTGCCAGCTCACGCAGGGGTTTCCACGGGCAGTACTTC.